This T cell receptor (beta chain) was retrieved from a study of blood T cell repertoires in COVID-19 (dated by TCRdb to about 2020). Background for the entire study: Samples from collaborators originated in the United States, Italy and Spain and spanned both the acute and convalescent phases of COVID-19. The prospective study material was composed of cDNA or gDNA derived from T cells, B-cell-depleted T cells, or PBMCs. Subjects who had been exposed to COVID-19, were actively infected with it, or had recovered from it provided the deeply sampled blood TCRbeta repertoires that made up the dataset. The repertoires were released in a freely available public database intended as a resource for research on the immune response to SARS-CoV-2. The samples were drawn from two sources: the first 160 participants of the ongoing ImmuneRACE study, and some 1,300 subjects contributed by 6 global collaborators. Sample metadata almost always included a de-identified subject ID, COVID-19 status, age in years and sex. Where HLA class I and class II types were available, the types were taken from metadata supplied by the sample provider, not from assay-based typing.

TCRbeta CDR3 regions were amplified from genomic DNA by means of the immunoSEQ Assay, a bias-controlled multiplex PCR. On the study's bioinformatics: The number of nucleated cells in each sample was estimated by amplification of reference gene primers within the assay. To quantify the absolute abundance of each unique TCRbeta CDR3 rearrangement, sequence reads were collapsed and filtered. Productive Simpson clonality was computed per sample as the square root of Simpson's diversity index over productive rearrangements. In its TCRdb copy, this immuneACCESS table keeps in-frame sequences only and misses some clones. Where compared with another copy, unresolved V genes explain less than half of these, and the others have no known cause. V and J calls and clone size come straight from that table; D and trimming were deduced from the DNA. The sample table records around 160,000 clones; about 85% of these occur just once. The top ten clones comprise 4% of the sample.

V gives up 6 bases and J gives up 7 bases, and the segment between their germline ends measures 16 bases. Including the terminal cysteine and phenylalanine, the CDR3 comprises 15 residues. Only CDR3 DNA is held: 45 bases, read in frame from base 1. Sequences MDHEN (CDR1) and SYDVKM (CDR2) are obtained from the germline V gene. Enrolling through a virtual design, the prospective study's participants ranged in age from about 18 to 89 years and lived across 24 United States geographic areas. In the prospective study, participants were assigned to cohorts based on the clinical history participants reported in a screening survey and a study questionnaire. Exposed participants had been in contact, within 2 weeks of entering the study, with a person who had a PCR-confirmed or clinician-diagnosed case of COVID-19. In the prospective study, whole blood, serum and a nasopharyngeal or oropharyngeal swab were collected from each participant by mobile phlebotomists. Participants in the prospective study had the option to provide additional blood draws and questionnaires over an approximately 2-month period. Blood samples from the prospective study were shipped frozen or at room temperature prior to DNA extraction.

For this clone: Its recognized antigen is unknown. Within one base of it there is no much larger clone, and no base qualities were kept.

Findings and caveats that apply to the study as a whole: The amount of clinical and demographic metadata varied by source and participant and was provided uncurated.

The chain links TRBV28 with TRBJ1-6; confidence is insufficient to name the D gene. The sequenced material came from PBMCs or T cells enriched from blood (not recorded which). The origin of this receptor is a woman aged 40-49 years who had been exposed to COVID-19. The DNA reads TGTGCCAGCAGCCTCCTTAACGGAGGAAATTCACCCCTCCACTTT. Translated, this is CASSLLNGGNSPLHF.